Below, 27 T cell receptor beta chains from the same sample are listed, as sequenced in a study of CD8+CD57+ T cells in acquired aplastic anemia. An expansion of CD8+CD57+ cells by flow cytometry had been shown in patients chosen for sequencing. Both TCR beta VDJ combination and CDR3 sequence profiling were carried out. Genomic DNA was the template for this profiling. TCRdb reprocessed the reads with MiXCR, giving one entry per CDR3 protein. The sample has about 200,000 distinct CDR3 sequences, roughly 50% seen once. Material for sequencing was sorted CD4+, CD8+, or CD8+CD57+ T cells (not recorded which) from PBMCs. These receptors originate from a human donor with aplastic anemia.

This clonotype was counted many times. The V gene is TRBV20-1, the J gene TRBJ2-5, with D unclear. The CDR3 runs 15 residues. The germline gives CDR1 DFQATT, CDR2 SNEGSKA (reference sequence). Trimming removed 1 base at V and 4 bases at J, with 16 bases between. The CDR3 reads CSARGAGPLVETQYF. The CDR3 DNA is TGCAGTGCTAGAGGGGCAGGACCTCTAGTAGAGACCCAGTACTTC.

This clonotype appeared a few times. V is TRBV3-1 and J is TRBJ1-3; 8 bases are a match to TRBD1. The CDR3 spans 15 residues. V lost 1 base and J lost 1; bases outside the gene matches: 0. From germline, CDR1 is LGHDT and CDR2 YNNKEL (reference sequence). The CDR3 nucleotides are TGTGCCAGCAGCCAAGGGACAGGGTCTGGAAACACCATATATTTT. It codes for CASSQGTGSGNTIYF.

The chain employs TRBV7-9 and TRBJ2-7, with TRBD1 matching 11 bases. With 3 bases clipped from V and 4 bases from J, the junction kept 5 bases outside the gene matches. This CDR3 comprises 15 residues. Germline CDR1 reads SEHNR; CDR2 reads FQNEAQ (reference sequence). CDR3 bases: TGTGCCAGCAGCTTCCCCGGACAGGGGGCTTACGAGCAGTACTTC. It yields the protein CASSFPGQGAYEQYF.

The table lists this clonotype with a few counts. Its ends do not fully match the called genes, so a read error is possible. The V call is TRBV5-1, the J call TRBJ2-1; D remains unclear. This CDR3 has 15 residues. Germline lookup yields CDR1 SGHRS and CDR2 YFSETQ. This CDR3 is CASSSFGQTLNGQFF. In DNA, the CDR3 is TGCGCCAGCAGCTCCTTTGGGCAGACGCTCAATGGGCAGTTCTTC.

This clonotype was detected a few times. This chain uses TRBV25-1 with TRBJ2-7, with D tentatively TRBD1 or TRBD2 (5 bases each). The CDR3 is 17 amino acids. Germline V gives CDR1 MGHDK, CDR2 SYGVNS. V was trimmed by 3 bases and J by 2 bases, leaving 20 bases between them. The CDR3 reads CASSDTAGTDLPYEQYF. The CDR3, as DNA: TGTGCCAGCAGTGACACAGCCGGGACGGACTTACCCTACGAGCAGTACTTC.

This clonotype was observed many times. This chain joins TRBV19 and TRBJ1-3; 7 nucleotides line up with TRBD1. The CDR3 length is 17 residues. With V trimmed by 3 bases and J by 0 bases, 8 bases remained unmatched. Germline-derived CDR1 and CDR2 are LNHDA and SQIVND (reference sequence). This CDR3 is CASSITLTGNSGNTIYF. The CDR3 nucleotides are TGTGCCAGTAGTATTACTTTGACAGGGAACTCTGGAAACACCATATATTTT.

In regard to this clonotype: A much larger clone lies one base from this, so it may be a read error. J is TRBJ2-5 and V is TRBV9; D may be TRBD2 (5 bases). CDR3 size: 16 residues. CDR1 is SGDLS and CDR2 is YYNGEE in the germline V gene. The CDR3 here is CASSLPSEGLQETLYF. The CDR3 DNA follows: TGTGCCAGCAGCCTACCCAGCGAGGGCCTACAAGAGACCCTGTACTTC.

V is TRBV9 and J is TRBJ1-6, with TRBD1 matching 8 bases. In germline, CDR1 is SGDLS, CDR2 YYNGEE. Trimming cost V 0 bases and J 6 bases; bases outside gene matches: 17. This CDR3 contains 20 residues. CDR3 loop: CASSVATAGQGQLSNSPLHF. CDR3 nucleotides: TGTGCCAGCAGCGTAGCGACCGCAGGACAGGGCCAGCTAAGTAATTCACCCCTCCACTTT.

Many counts were recorded for this clonotype. The chain combines TRBV3-1 with TRBJ2-6, with D tentatively TRBD1 or TRBD2 (5 bases each). Per germline, CDR1 LGHDT and CDR2 YNNKEL (reference sequence). CDR3 length: 15 residues. The V end was cut by 4 bases, the J end by 4 bases, with 11 bases between. Here the CDR3 reads CASSPGTAGANVLTF. For the CDR3, the DNA is TGTGCCAGCAGCCCCGGGACCGCCGGGGCCAACGTCCTGACTTTC.

This clonotype was counted ten times or more. The chain has TRBV19 and TRBJ1-1; the match to TRBD1 covers 8 bases. V was pared by 5 bases and J by 8 bases, with 4 bases of the junction left unmatched. Germline loops: CDR1 LNHDA, CDR2 SQIVND (reference sequence). CDR3 length: 12 amino acids. The CDR3 sequence is CASSQQGGEAFF. CDR3 nucleotides: TGTGCCAGTAGTCAACAGGGGGGGGAAGCTTTCTTT.

This clonotype was seen at least ten times. This rearrangement joins TRBV7-2 to TRBJ1-5; D not certain. Trimming shortened V by 1 base and J by 3 bases, and 13 bases separated the two germline ends. Germline V CDR1 and CDR2: SGHTA, FQGNSA. The CDR3 has 16 residues. The CDR3 reads CASSLEPRAYNQPQHF. In DNA form, the CDR3 reads TGTGCCAGCAGCTTAGAACCAAGAGCGTACAATCAGCCCCAGCATTTT.

This clonotype has at least ten counts. The rearrangement joins TRBV5-6 to TRBJ2-5; unclear D gene. Trimming stripped 4 bases from V and 1 base from J, with 14 bases between. In germline, CDR1 is SGHDT, CDR2 YYEEEE. CDR3 size: 15 residues. In DNA, the CDR3 is TGTGCCAGCAGCCTAAATCTGGCGGTCCAAGAGACCCAGTACTTC. Translated, it gives CASSLNLAVQETQYF.

This clonotype was observed a handful of times. The rearrangement uses TRBV7-8 and TRBJ2-4; 11 bases match TRBD2. This CDR3 contains 13 residues. From germline, CDR1 is SGHVS and CDR2 FQNEAQ. The V and J ends lost 4 bases and 7 bases, in that order; junction bases with no gene match: 0. The CDR3 protein is CASSSSGGNIQYF. The DNA of the CDR3 is TGTGCCAGCAGCTCTAGCGGGGGGAACATTCAGTACTTC.

This clonotype was recorded at least ten times. The V and J genes are TRBV19 and TRBJ1-1; 7 bases line up with TRBD1. The CDR3 spans 19 residues. V lost 5 bases to trimming and J lost 0 bases; unmatched junction nucleotides: 18. Per germline, CDR1 LNHDA and CDR2 SQIVND (reference sequence). The CDR3 DNA follows: TGTGCCAGTAGTGGGTATGGGGGCACCGGGACAGCCATGAACACTGAAGCTTTCTTT. Protein product: CASSGYGGTGTAMNTEAFF.

This clonotype was seen repeatedly, ten times or more. The chain links TRBV5-1 to TRBJ2-3, with 7 bases aligning to TRBD1. The germline CDR1 and CDR2 sequences are SGHRS and YFSETQ. The CDR3 runs to 18 residues. Trimming cost V 3 bases and J 4 bases; bases outside gene matches: 17. The CDR3: CASSSSVVSNRGSDTQYF. The CDR3 DNA reads as TGCGCCAGCAGCTCCTCTGTCGTTTCGAACAGGGGTTCAGATACGCAGTATTTT.

In this sample, this clonotype turned up many times. The chain links TRBV24-1 to TRBJ1-4, with 8 bases identical to TRBD1. The CDR3 sequence is 15 residues long. Per the germline V gene, CDR1 is KGHDR and CDR2 is SFDVKD. J was trimmed by 5 bases and V by 4 bases; bases with no gene match: 5. The CDR3 nucleotides read TGTGCCACCAGTGACATCCGGACAGGGAATGAAAAACTGTTTTTT. Its translation is CATSDIRTGNEKLFF.

This clonotype was seen repeatedly, ten times or more. The chain recombines TRBV5-6 with TRBJ1-2, with TRBD1 as a possible D gene (5 bases). The CDR3 runs 14 residues. Germline V gene sequence: CDR1 SGHDT, CDR2 YYEEEE. Trimming cost V 0 bases and J 4 bases, with 10 bases left between them. CDR3 sequence reads: CASSLVGGSYGYTF. The DNA of the CDR3 is TGTGCCAGCAGCTTGGTCGGGGGATCCTATGGCTACACCTTC. Drawing the rest from reference TRBV5-6 and TRBJ1-2, the complete variable domain is DAGVTQSPTHLIKTRGQQVTLRCSPKSGHDTVSWYQQALGQGPQFIFQYYEEEERQRGNFPDRFSGHQFPNYSSELNVNALLLGDSALYLCASSLVGGSYGYTFGSGTRLTVV.

V gene TRBV20-1 combines with J gene TRBJ2-1, with D uncertain. V was trimmed by 0 bases and J by 0 bases, leaving 18 bases between them. In germline, CDR1 is DFQATT, CDR2 SNEGSKA (reference sequence). The CDR3 loop spans 18 amino acids. CDR3 sequence: CSARDWDGLQSSYNEQFF. The DNA for the CDR3 is TGCAGTGCTAGAGATTGGGATGGCCTCCAGAGCTCCTACAATGAGCAGTTCTTC.

In its sample, this clonotype was seen many times. This chain connects TRBV5-1 to TRBJ2-1; tentative D call: TRBD1 (6 bases). Germline CDR1 reads SGHRS; CDR2 reads YFSETQ. V lost 0 bases and J 6 bases, leaving 19 bases between the germline ends. CDR3 length equals 17 residues. CDR3 DNA: TGCGCCAGCAGCTTGGTGGTAAGGGGGAGAGTGAGCAATGAGCAGTTCTTC. As protein: CASSLVVRGRVSNEQFF.

This clonotype was seen many times. The chain carries TRBV6-1 and TRBJ1-6; D not resolved. V was shortened by 1 base and J by 6 bases, with 7 bases between the two germline ends. CDR1 and CDR2 (germline): MNHNS, SASEGT. The CDR3 is 14 amino acids. The CDR3 DNA reads as TGTGCCAGCAGTGAAGTGTTTCGTAATTCACCCCTCCACTTT. Translation: CASSEVFRNSPLHF.

The chain employs TRBV12-3 or TRBV12-4 and TRBJ2-6; D may be TRBD1 (6 bases). CDR3 length: 17 residues. V lost 5 bases and J 3 bases, leaving 17 bases between the germline ends. The CDR3, as DNA: TGTGCCAGCAGTGAAGCCAGGGGTGTTTTTGGGGCCAACGTCCTGACTTTC. Translating it yields CASSEARGVFGANVLTF.

This clonotype has ten or more counts. The chain combines TRBV7-9 with TRBJ2-3; 8 bases fit TRBD1. The CDR3 spans 15 residues. Germline-derived CDR1 and CDR2 are SEHNR and FQNEAQ (reference sequence). Trimming cost V 5 bases and J 2 bases; bases outside gene matches: 6. CDR3 protein: CASSLGQGFTDTQYF. CDR3 bases: TGTGCCAGCAGCCTTGGACAGGGCTTCACAGATACGCAGTATTTT.

The chain couples TRBV20-1 to TRBJ1-6; 8 positions agree with TRBD1. Looked up from germline, CDR1 is DFQATT and CDR2 is SNEGSKA (reference sequence). The CDR3 covers 15 residues. V was clipped by 2 bases and J by 10 bases; unmatched bases: 10. CDR3 sequence reads: CSARPPGQESSPLHF. CDR3 nucleotides: TGCAGTGCTAGACCTCCGGGACAGGAATCCTCACCCCTCCACTTT.

This clonotype was seen ten or more times. The V and J genes are TRBV2 and TRBJ2-5, with 7 nucleotides matching TRBD1. CDR1 and CDR2 (germline): SNHLY, FYNNEI. V was pared by 6 bases and J by 1 base, with 11 bases of the junction left unmatched. The CDR3 totals 16 residues. CDR3 in DNA: TGTGCCAGCAGGCCGTGGAAGGGACAGATCCAAGAGACCCAGTACTTC. Translated, it gives CASRPWKGQIQETQYF.

About this clonotype itself: In this CDR3 the conserved last residue, phenylalanine or tryptophan, is missing, so a read error is likely. It is unclear where the CDR3 begins or ends on the DNA, so no DNA is shown, and the CDR3 is as TCRdb lists it. V gene TRBV2 combines with J gene TRBJ2-6; the table's D gene call, TRBD1, was not cross checked with the DNA. The CDR3 is 9 residues long, ends included. Looked up from germline, CDR1 is SNHLY and CDR2 is FYNNEI. The CDR3 protein is CASSNPGTS.

In this sample, this clonotype turned up a few times. This may arise from a read error, as a much more abundant clone is one base away. V usage is TRBV20-1 and J usage is TRBJ2-7, with TRBD1 matching 7 bases. Per germline, CDR1 DFQATT and CDR2 SNEGSKA (reference sequence). The CDR3 is 16 residues long. The V segment lost 5 bases and the J segment 2 bases; nucleotides outside the gene matches: 15. CDR3 region: CSAASLRQGGPYEQYF. The CDR3 nucleotides read TGCAGTGCTGCTTCCCTTCGACAGGGCGGGCCCTACGAGCAGTACTTC.

This chain connects TRBV7-9 to TRBJ2-7; D remains unclear. The CDR3 has 11 residues. CDR1 and CDR2 (germline): SEHNR, FQNEAQ (reference sequence). V lost 4 bases and J 6 bases, leaving 7 bases between the germline ends. CDR3 amino acids: CASSWLSEQYF. The CDR3 coding sequence is TGTGCCAGCAGCTGGTTATCCGAGCAGTACTTC. Full variable domain (missing parts from reference TRBV7-9 and TRBJ2-7): DTGVSQNPRHKITKRGQNVTFRCDPISEHNRLYWYRQTLGQGPEFLTYFQNEAQLEKSRLLSDRFSAERPKGSFSTLEIQRTEQGDSAMYLCASSWLSEQYFGPGTRLTVT.